This T cell receptor (beta chain) was recovered during a study of control samples from healthy donors and cancer patients. Clones were read by immunoSEQ multiplex PCR, and TCRdb kept only the in-frame ones, dropping some. This sample carries approximately 150,000 clones, approximately 94% of them seen once, and the ten largest clones take approximately 14%. With 0 bases removed from V and 4 bases from J, the gap between germline ends came to 14 bases. The CDR3 length is 16 residues. Germline assignment: CDR1 SGDLS and CDR2 YYNGEE. The clonotype was recovered from a man in his 60s with colorectal cancer. The sample was PBMCs. The chain links TRBV9 to TRBJ2-1; D possibly corresponds to TRBD1 (6 bases). The CDR3 region is CASSVGGGLSYNEQFF. CDR3 coding DNA: TGTGCCAGCAGCGTAGGTGGGGGCCTCAGTTACAATGAGCAGTTCTTC.